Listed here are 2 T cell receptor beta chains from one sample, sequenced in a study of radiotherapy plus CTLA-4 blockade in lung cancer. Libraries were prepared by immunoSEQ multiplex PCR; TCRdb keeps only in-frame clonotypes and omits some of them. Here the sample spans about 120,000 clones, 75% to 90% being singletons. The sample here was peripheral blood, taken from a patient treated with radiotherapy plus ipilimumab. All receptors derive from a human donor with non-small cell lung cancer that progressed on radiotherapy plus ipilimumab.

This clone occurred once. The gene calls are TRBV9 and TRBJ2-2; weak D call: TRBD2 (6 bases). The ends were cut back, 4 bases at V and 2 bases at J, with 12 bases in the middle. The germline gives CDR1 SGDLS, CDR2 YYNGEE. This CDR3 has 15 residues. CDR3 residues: CASSWGVPNTGELFF. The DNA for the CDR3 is TGTGCCAGCAGCTGGGGGGTCCCCAACACCGGGGAGCTGTTTTTT.

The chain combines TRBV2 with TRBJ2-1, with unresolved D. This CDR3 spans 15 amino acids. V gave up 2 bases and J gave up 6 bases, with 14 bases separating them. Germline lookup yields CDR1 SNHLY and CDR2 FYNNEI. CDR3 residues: CASSENSRSSNEQFF. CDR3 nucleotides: TGTGCCAGCAGTGAAAATTCAAGGTCTTCCAATGAGCAGTTCTTC.